A single TCR beta chain is shown here with its context. No antigen is known for it. Per-base quality was not reported, and no clone a single base away is much larger than it. The same CDR3 can be traced to other DNA sequences in this sample. The source of the sample is a study of T cell responses to AZD1222 COVID-19 vaccine (dated by TCRdb to the early 2020s). As for the study more broadly: AZD1222 recipients with second doses at about 4 weeks or about 12 weeks were pooled, because spike-specific TCR depth and breadth did not differ between schedules. A total of around 240 trial participants underwent TCR sequencing, of whom 207 received two doses of AZD1222 and some 25 received two doses of the MenACWY control vaccine. Trial participants were enrolled by age into 18-55, 56-69 and 70-plus year subgroups, with roughly 150, 30 and 60 TCR-sequenced participants respectively. Overall results and qualifications from the work: A significant rise in spike-specific TCR breadth and depth was observed after two AZD1222 doses relative to day 0 and relative to MenACWY recipients. The whole spike protein was spanned by vaccine-associated CD4 TCRs, and dominant responses were seen in regions 160-218 and 743-854. Participants were mostly white British and included more females than males, and it was suggested by the authors that clonal diversity may have been underestimated. Reportedly, close to half of the unique spike-specific TCRs recognized epitopes lying outside the regions that are mutated in the B.1.351 and B.1.1.7 variants. The 56-69-year group was small, and its depth increase did not reach significance, likely because of low power. Only six AZD1222 recipients were SARS-CoV-2 seropositive at baseline, limiting conclusions about previously exposed vaccinees. Because no samples from the day 14 peak response were available, repertoires could be characterized only after the peak T cell response.

Interpreted using the paper, the time point label stands for: baseline before first vaccination. Vaccinee samples came from UK trials COV001 and COV002, including a single-blind randomized controlled phase 2/3 trial of AZD1222 (ChAdOx1 nCoV-19) in healthy adults. For TCRbeta chain sequencing, PBMC samples from trial participants were taken at day 0 and at day 28 after the second dose. The CDR3 regions of human TCRbeta chains were analyzed by immunosequencing. Regarding the original processing steps: Repertoire TCRs were checked for matches against a reference library of SARS-CoV-2-specific TCRs that had been generated using the MIRA antigen-specificity platform. Breadth meant the fraction of unique TCRs that were SARS-CoV-2-associated, whereas depth meant the fraction of total T cells that were SARS-CoV-2-associated. Using the MIRA data, each spike-specific TCR was mapped to the spike region that the TCR reacts to and placed in a CD4 or CD8 class. Log10-transformed breadth and depth values were compared by one-way ANOVA with Sidak's multiple comparisons tests. TCRdb took this table from immuneACCESS and kept in-frame rearrangements with V and J called. Such tables lack part of the clones; where checked against another copy, unresolved V genes explain under half of the gap, and the rest is unexplained. V, J and clone size were drawn from that table, and D and trimming were deduced from the DNA. The sample table lists 130,000 to 150,000 clones, around nine tenths of them with a count of one. The leading ten clones occupy 4% to 6% of the sample.

The CDR3 numbers 14 residues from cysteine through phenylalanine. Just the 42-base CDR3 DNA is kept, in frame starting at base 1. In the germline V gene (reference sequence), CDR1 corresponds to SGHNT and CDR2 to YYREEE. V gives up 2 bases and J gives up 4 bases, and the segment between their germline ends measures 12 bases. The receptor chain draws on TRBV5-4 and TRBJ1-1; perhaps TRBD1 is the D gene, with 6 bases matching. This TCR was recovered from an adult in good health. The source was peripheral blood, collected on day 0 of AZD1222 vaccination. The sequenced DNA: TGTGCCAGCAGCTTCGGTGGAGGGGGCACTGAAGCTTTCTTT. Its product reads: CASSFGGGGTEAFF.